This TCR beta chain was found in a study of T-cell reconstitution after alpha-beta-depleted transplantation in children. Study findings and constraints: A year had passed since transplant, and T-cell counts and diversity by then came mostly from newly produced T cells. After transplant, at about two months, alpha-beta T cells were reportedly derived from several hundred expanded graft clones.

Construction of the TCRbeta library involved unique molecular identifiers. TCRdb itself ran the PCR reads through MiXCR, one entry per CDR3 protein. The table shows just over 950,000 distinct CDR3 sequences, with 25% to 30% occurring only once. Trimming cost V 5 bases and J 1 base, with 18 bases left between them. This CDR3 contains 16 residues. The germline gives CDR1 DFQATT, CDR2 SNEGSKA (reference sequence). On this clonotype itself: Its antigen is as yet unknown.

The sequence derives from a boy under two years old who had a stem cell transplant for SCID, so the T cells may come from the graft donor. The sequencing used PBMCs, mostly from graft donor cells, collected 360 days after TCRalphabeta/CD19-depleted stem cell transplant. The chain links TRBV20-1 to TRBJ2-1; weak D call: TRBD2 (6 bases). CDR3 DNA: TGCAGTGCTGAACTCTCTGGTAGCGGATCCTACAATGAGCAGTTCTTC. Amino acids: CSAELSGSGSYNEQFF.